The 26 T cell receptor beta chains reported below all come from one sample, sequenced in a study of shared clonotypes between healthy human individuals. The repertoire was sequenced with immunoSEQ multiplex PCR; TCRdb's copy has only in-frame clones and lacks some. Of about 2.4 million clones listed, 93% were seen once; the top ten hold 0.36%. Sequencing was done on a sample of naive CD4+ T cells from PBMCs. The sample's subset: CD45RA+ positively selected. The receptors come from a man aged 18 to 35 in good health. Some clones in this sample may be carry-over from other donors' samples.

This clone appeared a few times. The gene calls are TRBV30 and TRBJ1-1, with D perhaps matching TRBD1 (5 bases). V was trimmed by 2 bases and J by 4 bases, leaving 14 bases between them. CDR3 length: 14 residues. The germline V gene encodes CDR1 GTSNPN and CDR2 SVGIG (reference sequence). The CDR3 DNA sequence: TGTGCCTGGAGTCCAACGCGGGGGATCACTGAAGCTTTCTTT. Encoded protein: CAWSPTRGITEAFF.

The J gene is TRBJ2-6, the V gene TRBV28, with D perhaps being TRBD1 or TRBD2 (5 bases each). This CDR3 spans 18 amino acids. Looked up from germline, CDR1 is MDHEN and CDR2 is SYDVKM. Trimming cost V 6 bases and J 4 bases, with 22 bases left between them. This CDR3 reads CASRAQDGKRGGANVLTF. The CDR3 DNA is TGTGCCAGCAGAGCCCAGGACGGAAAGAGGGGAGGGGCCAACGTCCTGACTTTC. Using reference TRBV28 and TRBJ2-6 for the parts outside the CDR3, the full variable domain is DVKVTQSSRYLVKRTGEKVFLECVQDMDHENMFWYRQDPGLGLRLIYFSYDVKMKEKGDIPEGYSVSREKKERFSLILESASTNQTSMYLCASRAQDGKRGGANVLTFGAGSRLTVL.

This clone was seen a single time. Other DNA sequences from this sample encode an identical CDR3 as well. This chain uses TRBV6-1 with TRBJ1-5; D ambiguous. The CDR3 totals 11 residues. From germline, CDR1 is MNHNS and CDR2 SASEGT. V lost 3 bases and J lost 7, with 4 bases in between. The CDR3 bases are TGTGCCAGCAGTGAGGCCCAGCCCCAGCATTTT. Protein: CASSEAQPQHF.

This chain connects TRBV7-3 to TRBJ2-3; TRBD2 is a possible D gene (6 bases). CDR3 length: 15 residues. Germline loops: CDR1 SGHTA, CDR2 FQGTGA. With 4 bases removed from V and 3 bases from J, the gap between germline ends came to 14 bases. CDR3 nucleotide sequence: TGTGCCAGCAGCTCGGGACTCACTAGTACAGATACGCAGTATTTT. This translates into CASSSGLTSTDTQYF.

The rearrangement joins TRBV28 to TRBJ1-1; D may be TRBD1 (5 bases). Germline V gene sequence: CDR1 MDHEN, CDR2 SYDVKM. The CDR3 runs to 16 residues. V lost 0 bases to trimming and J lost 6 bases, with 17 bases between them. CDR3 coding DNA: TGTGCCAGCAGTTTATGGGCATCCGGCAGGGACGCTGAAGCTTTCTTT. It translates to CASSLWASGRDAEAFF.

With respect to this clone: This specimen includes other DNA sequences encoding the same CDR3. This chain connects TRBV6-1 to TRBJ2-5; 8 bases are shared with TRBD1. After removal of 6 bases from V and 2 bases from J, the junction contained 2 bases not matched to a gene. The CDR3 consists of 13 residues. The germline gives CDR1 MNHNS, CDR2 SASEGT. This chain's CDR3 is CASSGDRQETQYF. CDR3 in DNA: TGTGCCAGCAGCGGGGACAGGCAAGAGACCCAGTACTTC.

This chain uses TRBV6-1 with TRBJ2-1, with a weak D call TRBD2 (5 bases). The V gene's germline CDR1 is MNHNS and CDR2 SASEGT. V shed 6 bases and J shed 3 bases, with 15 bases lying between them. The CDR3 is 15 amino acids. CDR3 loop: CASRRTGSRYNEQFF. The CDR3 DNA reads TGTGCCAGCAGGCGAACGGGGTCCCGCTACAATGAGCAGTTCTTC.

About this clone itself: Other DNA sequences of this sample code for an identical CDR3. CDR3 in DNA: TGTGCCAGCAGTGAGAGCGGCGGCACTGAAGCTTTCTTT. Its translation is CASSESGGTEAFF. The chain carries TRBV6-1 and TRBJ1-1; D gene ambiguous. Trimming took 3 bases from V and 4 from J, leaving 9 bases between them. The CDR3 totals 13 residues. The germline V gene encodes CDR1 MNHNS and CDR2 SASEGT.

This sequence joins TRBV5-1 and TRBJ2-7; no firm D call. This CDR3 has 16 amino acids. CDR1 and CDR2 (germline): SGHRS, YFSETQ. V dropped 3 bases and J dropped 3 bases, with 19 bases sitting between them. DNA of the CDR3: TGCGCCAGCAGCTCGGCATACCCCGGGCACGGCTACGAGCAGTACTTC. It specifies CASSSAYPGHGYEQYF. Variable domain in full (rest from reference TRBV5-1 and TRBJ2-7): KAGVTQTPRYLIKTRGQQVTLSCSPISGHRSVSWYQQTPGQGLQFLFEYFSETQRNKGNFPGRFSGRQFSNSRSEMNVSTLELGDSALYLCASSSAYPGHGYEQYFGPGTRLTVT.

As for this clone: Different DNA sequences within this sample yield the same CDR3. The V call is TRBV28, the J call TRBJ2-1; 13 nucleotides line up with TRBD2. V trimming: 2 bases; J trimming: 7 bases; junction bases outside the gene matches: 2. CDR3 length equals 15 residues. Germline V gene lookup returns CDR1 MDHEN and CDR2 SYDVKM. The CDR3, as DNA: TGTGCCAGCAGTTTAGGGACTAGCGGGAATAATGAGCAGTTCTTC. It encodes CASSLGTSGNNEQFF.

CDR3 nucleotides: TGTGCCAGCAGCGTAGTGGGGGATCGCGATGAGCAGTTCTTC. Translating it yields CASSVVGDRDEQFF. This chain joins TRBV9 and TRBJ2-1; D is perhaps TRBD1 or TRBD2 (5 bases each). The germline V gene has CDR1 SGDLS and CDR2 YYNGEE. CDR3 length equals 14 residues. V lost 0 bases, J lost 8 bases, and 12 bases lay in between.

This clone was picked up one time. V and J are TRBV12-1 and TRBJ2-1; no check of the table's D call, TRBD2, against the DNA was made. TRBV12-1 is marked as a pseudogene. The CDR3 is 15 amino acids. The CDR3 sequence: CASSPRASSYNEQFF. The CDR3 nucleotides read TGTGCCAGCAGTCCCCGAGCGAGCTCCTACAATGAGCAGTTCTTC.

The chain carries TRBV7-2 and TRBJ2-1, with D maybe TRBD2 (8 bases). The V gene lost 3 bases and the J gene lost 2 bases, with 17 bases spanning the gap. Germline CDR1 is SGHTA and CDR2 is FQGNSA. The CDR3 length is 17 residues. CDR3 protein: CASSLNRGAGAYNEQFF. The CDR3 nucleotides are TGTGCCAGCAGCTTGAACAGGGGAGCGGGAGCCTACAATGAGCAGTTCTTC.

The genes are TRBV10-2 and TRBJ1-1, with D perhaps matching TRBD1 (5 bases). Germline V gives CDR1 WSHSY, CDR2 SAAADI. Trimming took 2 bases from V and 4 from J, leaving 14 bases between them. This CDR3 contains 15 residues. CDR3 protein: CASSERTFAPTEAFF. CDR3 bases: TGCGCCAGCAGTGAGCGGACATTCGCCCCCACTGAAGCTTTCTTT.

V usage is TRBV5-3 and J usage is TRBJ2-7; 10 positions match TRBD1. TRBV5-3 is assigned to the ORF class and has an uncertain function. The V and J ends lost 4 bases and 3 bases, in that order; junction bases with no gene match: 13. The CDR3 extends over 17 amino acids. CDR3 DNA sequence: TGTGCCAGAAGCGCAACCCGGGACAGGGGAAATTACTACGAGCAGTACTTC. Protein: CARSATRDRGNYYEQYF.

V and J are TRBV2 and TRBJ2-6, with 16 positions matching TRBD2. The V segment lost 6 bases and the J segment 1 base; nucleotides outside the gene matches: 3. Germline V gene lookup returns CDR1 SNHLY and CDR2 FYNNEI. This CDR3 contains 18 residues. CDR3 nucleotide sequence: TGTGCCAGCAGGGGACTAGCGGGAGGGCTGTCTGGGGCCAACGTCCTGACTTTC. This translates into CASRGLAGGLSGANVLTF.

V is TRBV27 and J is TRBJ2-1; D is perhaps TRBD2 (6 bases). The germline gives CDR1 MNHEY, CDR2 SMNVEV (reference sequence). Trimming left V 5 bases short and J 2 bases short, with 16 bases between. The CDR3 extends over 16 amino acids. The CDR3 DNA sequence: TGTGCCAGCAGTGGAAACCGACTAGATCCCTACAATGAGCAGTTCTTC. Translation gives CASSGNRLDPYNEQFF.

The chain links TRBV4-1 to TRBJ2-3, with D unclear. The CDR3 is made up of 14 amino acids. Trimming left V 0 bases short and J 6 bases short, with 10 bases between. In germline, CDR1 is MGHRA, CDR2 YSYEKL. CDR3 region: CASSQDQHRDTQYF. In nucleotides, the CDR3 is TGCGCCAGCAGCCAAGATCAGCATAGGGATACGCAGTATTTT.

This sequence joins TRBV25-1 and TRBJ2-1; 7 positions agree with TRBD1. The germline V gene encodes CDR1 MGHDK and CDR2 SYGVNS. There are 15 residues in the CDR3. V shed 6 bases, J shed 5 bases, and the junction held 10 bases outside the gene matches. The DNA of the CDR3 is TGTGCCAGCAGCCGAACACAGGGGAGTCACAATGAGCAGTTCTTC. Encoded protein: CASSRTQGSHNEQFF.

For the CDR3, the DNA is TGTGCCAGCAGACAAACCGGGACTAGCGCCCACAATGAGCAGTTCTTC. Encoded protein: CASRQTGTSAHNEQFF. The gene calls are TRBV5-5 and TRBJ2-1; the match to TRBD2 covers 10 bases. There are 16 residues in the CDR3. Germline V gene data show CDR1 as SGHKS and CDR2 as YYEKEE (reference sequence). The trim removed 5 bases at V and 5 bases at J, leaving 10 bases unmatched. Full variable domain (rest looked up from reference TRBV5-5 and TRBJ2-1): DAGVTQSPTHLIKTRGQQVTLRCSPISGHKSVSWYQQVLGQGPQFIFQYYEKEERGRGNFPDRFSARQFPNYSSELNVNALLLGDSALYLCASRQTGTSAHNEQFFGPGTRLTVL.

The J gene is TRBJ1-4, the V gene TRBV18, with 7 bases matching TRBD1. After removal of 3 bases from V and 8 bases from J, the junction contained 9 bases not matched to a gene. Germline CDR1 is KGHSH and CDR2 is LQKENI. This CDR3 is built from 15 residues. Written as DNA, the CDR3 is TGTGCCAGCTCACCTAACCGGGACAGACCCGAAAAACTGTTTTTT. Translating it yields CASSPNRDRPEKLFF.

V and J are TRBV6-4 and TRBJ2-2; D remains unclear. This CDR3 contains 13 residues. CDR1 MRHNA and CDR2 SNTAGT come from the germline V gene. Trimming stripped 6 bases from V and 7 bases from J, with 12 bases between. CDR3 in DNA: TGTGCCAGCAGAAGAAACCCAGACGGGGAGCTGTTTTTT. Its protein product is CASRRNPDGELFF.

This sequence joins TRBV5-1 and TRBJ2-5; D unresolved. Germline V gene sequence: CDR1 SGHRS, CDR2 YFSETQ. This CDR3 spans 14 amino acids. V lost 1 base to trimming and J lost 1 base, with 8 bases between them. The CDR3 coding sequence is TGCGCCAGCAGCTTGTTACGGACCCAAGAGACCCAGTACTTC. Protein: CASSLLRTQETQYF.

The V gene is TRBV7-9, the J gene TRBJ1-4; TRBD1 matches at 9 bases. Germline V gives CDR1 SEHNR, CDR2 FQNEAQ (reference sequence). The CDR3 loop spans 16 amino acids. V was pared by 3 bases and J by 4 bases, with 6 bases of the junction left unmatched. CDR3 sequence reads: CASSLRTGAVNEKLFF. The CDR3 DNA follows: TGTGCCAGCAGCTTGAGGACAGGGGCAGTTAATGAAAAACTGTTTTTT.

V is TRBV6-1 and J is TRBJ2-7; 9 nucleotides align to TRBD1. The V segment lost 4 bases and the J segment 1 base; nucleotides outside the gene matches: 8. CDR1 and CDR2 from the germline V gene are MNHNS and SASEGT. This CDR3 has 16 amino acids. For the CDR3, the DNA is TGTGCCAGCAGTGCCCACTTTGGGACAGGGTCCTACGAGCAGTACTTC. Translating it yields CASSAHFGTGSYEQYF.

This chain uses TRBV9 with TRBJ2-2; perhaps TRBD1 as D (5 bases). V was pared by 0 bases and J by 0 bases, with 9 bases between. This CDR3 is built from 16 residues. CDR1 and CDR2 from the germline V gene are SGDLS and YYNGEE. CDR3 sequence (DNA): TGTGCCAGCAGCGTAGGAGACAGCTCGAACACCGGGGAGCTGTTTTTT. This codes for CASSVGDSSNTGELFF. Complete variable domain (other parts from reference TRBV9 and TRBJ2-2): DSGVTQTPKHLITATGQRVTLRCSPRSGDLSVYWYQQSLDQGLQFLIQYYNGEERAKGNILERFSAQQFPDLHSELNLSSLELGDSALYFCASSVGDSSNTGELFFGEGSRLTVL.